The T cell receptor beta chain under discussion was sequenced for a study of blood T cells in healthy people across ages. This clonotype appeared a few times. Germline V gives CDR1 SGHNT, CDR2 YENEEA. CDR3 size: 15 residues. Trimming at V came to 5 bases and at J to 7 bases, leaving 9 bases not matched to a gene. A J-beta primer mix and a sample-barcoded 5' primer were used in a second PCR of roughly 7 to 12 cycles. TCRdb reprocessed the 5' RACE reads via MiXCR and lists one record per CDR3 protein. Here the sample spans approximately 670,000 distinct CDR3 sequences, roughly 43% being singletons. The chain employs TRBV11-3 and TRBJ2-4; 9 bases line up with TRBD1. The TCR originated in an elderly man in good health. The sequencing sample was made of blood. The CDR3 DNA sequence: TGTGCCAGCAGCCTACAGGGGGCACAGGGGAACATTCAGTACTTC. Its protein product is CASSLQGAQGNIQYF.